This T cell receptor beta chain was obtained from a study of prognosis after radiotherapy for stage I lung cancer. TCR beta CDR3 amplification from genomic DNA was performed by two-round multiplex PCR. Primers specific to each TRBV and TRBJ gene were used in first-round PCR. TCRdb ran MiXCR on the multiplex PCR reads and lists one entry per CDR3 protein. The sample lists about 59,000 distinct CDR3 sequences, around a quarter occurring once. The V and J ends lost 3 bases and 3 bases respectively, with 7 bases between them. The CDR3 has 13 residues. Germline V lookup: CDR1 KGHDR, CDR2 SFDVKD. This clonotype has ten or more counts.

The sequence derives from a donor of 50 years or more with non-small cell lung cancer. The V gene is TRBV24-1, the J gene TRBJ2-5; D not resolved. The source material was PBMCs, sampled before or after stereotactic body radiation therapy (not recorded which). CDR3 nucleotides: TGTGCCACCAGTGATGAGGACGAAGAGACCCAGTACTTC. This encodes CATSDEDEETQYF.